Listed here are 27 T cell receptor beta chains from one sample, sequenced in a study of PD-L1 blockade in urothelial cancer. Clones were read by immunoSEQ multiplex PCR, and TCRdb kept only the in-frame ones, dropping some. The sample has around 80,000 clones, around 93% seen once. Specified time point: peripheral blood 6 weeks after treatment start. The sample in question was PBMCs, obtained around atezolizumab (anti-PD-L1) treatment. All receptors derive from a woman older than 75 with urothelial cancer.

The chain has TRBV19 and TRBJ1-1; TRBD1 matches 8 bases. J gave up 1 base and V 5 bases, and 9 bases lay outside the gene matches. This CDR3 contains 16 residues. In germline, CDR1 is LNHDA, CDR2 SQIVND (reference sequence). CDR3 sequence reads: CASSDPGGPKNTEAFF. CDR3 coding DNA: TGTGCCAGTAGTGACCCAGGGGGCCCAAAGAACACTGAAGCTTTCTTT.

The chain uses TRBV27 and TRBJ2-5; D possibly corresponds to TRBD1 (5 bases). Per the germline V gene, CDR1 is MNHEY and CDR2 is SMNVEV (reference sequence). The CDR3 is 14 residues long. V lost 2 bases and J lost 4, with 11 bases in between. The CDR3, as DNA: TGTGCCAGCAGTTTAACAGGCCAGGGAGAGACCCAGTACTTC. It is translated as CASSLTGQGETQYF.

The chain uses TRBV5-8 and TRBJ1-2; no firm D call. Trimming removed 0 bases at V and 8 bases at J, with 8 bases between. Germline values: CDR1 SGHTS, CDR2 YDEGEE. The CDR3 length is 12 residues. In DNA, the CDR3 is TGTGCCAGCAGCTTGGTATTGCAGGGCTACACCTTC. This sequence encodes CASSLVLQGYTF.

This sequence joins TRBV2 and TRBJ1-5; tentatively, D is TRBD1 (6 bases). Trimming pared 6 bases from V and 8 bases from J, leaving 11 bases between. CDR1 is SNHLY, CDR2 FYNNEI, per germline. There are 12 residues in the CDR3. CDR3 protein: CASRTGLEPQHF. The CDR3 region has the DNA TGTGCCAGCAGGACAGGTTTAGAGCCCCAGCATTTT. Based on the CDR3 plus reference TRBV2 and TRBJ1-5, the full variable domain is EPEVTQTPSHQVTQMGQEVILRCVPISNHLYFYWYRQILGQKVEFLVSFYNNEISEKSEIFDDQFSVERPDGSNFTLKIRSTKLEDSAMYFCASRTGLEPQHFGDGTRLSIL.

The sample holds one count of this clone. V gene TRBV27 combines with J gene TRBJ2-7; D is perhaps TRBD2 (5 bases). The length of the CDR3 is 12 residues. Germline-derived CDR1 and CDR2 are MNHEY and SMNVEV (reference sequence). V was clipped by 5 bases and J by 6 bases, with 11 bases between them. The DNA of the CDR3 is TGTGCCAGCAGTCCCCATAGCGCCGAGCAGTACTTC. Protein: CASSPHSAEQYF.

The chain uses TRBV5-1 and TRBJ2-2; 10 bases are a match to TRBD2. The V and J ends lost 7 bases and 0 bases, in that order; junction bases with no gene match: 9. Germline CDR1 reads SGHRS; CDR2 reads YFSETQ. This CDR3 is built from 17 residues. CDR3: CASGKRTSGANTGELFF. The CDR3 DNA reads TGCGCCAGCGGAAAAAGGACTAGCGGAGCGAACACCGGGGAGCTGTTTTTT.

The chain uses TRBV6-6 and TRBJ2-2; D possibly corresponds to TRBD1 (6 bases). Per the germline V gene, CDR1 is MNHNY and CDR2 is SVGAGI (reference sequence). This CDR3 contains 13 residues. V lost 8 bases and J lost 9, with 16 bases in between. The CDR3: CASSSEGDRELFF. For the CDR3, the DNA is TGTGCCAGCTCCTCAGAGGGGGACAGGGAGCTGTTTTTT.

The rearrangement links TRBV28 to TRBJ1-4, with 7 bases lining up with TRBD1. The ends lost 3 bases at V and 8 bases at J; junction bases unmatched: 6. CDR3 length equals 14 residues. The germline CDR1 and CDR2 sequences are MDHEN and SYDVKM. The chain's CDR3 is CASSFWQGGEKLFF. CDR3 nucleotides: TGTGCCAGCAGTTTTTGGCAGGGGGGCGAAAAACTGTTTTTT.

In its sample, this clone was seen once. J is TRBJ2-7 and V is TRBV28, with TRBD1 matching 7 bases. V trimming: 2 bases; J trimming: 3 bases; junction bases outside the gene matches: 1. The CDR3 is 13 residues long. Per germline, CDR1 MDHEN and CDR2 SYDVKM. The CDR3: CASSLGTVYEQYF. The CDR3 nucleotides read TGTGCCAGCAGTTTAGGGACAGTCTACGAGCAGTACTTC.

The chain carries TRBV27 and TRBJ2-7; 10 bases fit TRBD2. The CDR3 is made up of 13 amino acids. V trimming: 9 bases; J trimming: 6 bases; junction bases outside the gene matches: 8. From germline, CDR1 is MNHEY and CDR2 SMNVEV (reference sequence). CDR3: CARSSGREFEQYF. The DNA for the CDR3 is TGTGCCAGGTCTAGCGGGAGAGAATTCGAGCAGTACTTC.

V is TRBV7-3 and J is TRBJ2-3, with D maybe TRBD2 (6 bases). V was trimmed by 2 bases and J by 3 bases, leaving 9 bases between them. The CDR3 contains 14 residues. Germline V gives CDR1 SGHTA, CDR2 FQGTGA. CDR3 region: CASSLAGKTDTQYF. CDR3 nucleotide sequence: TGTGCCAGCAGCTTAGCGGGAAAAACAGATACGCAGTATTTT.

This clone was detected only a few times. The J gene is TRBJ2-3, the V gene TRBV2; 10 bases are a match to TRBD2. Germline loops: CDR1 SNHLY, CDR2 FYNNEI. The V gene end was trimmed by 8 bases and the J gene end by 0 bases; junction bases not matched to a gene: 2. The CDR3 is 14 residues long. CDR3 bases: TGTGCCAGCCAGACTAGCGGGAGCACAGATACGCAGTATTTT. This gives the protein CASQTSGSTDTQYF.

This clone was seen a few times. The rearrangement uses TRBV7-6 and TRBJ2-1; D remains ambiguous. The CDR3 spans 12 residues. CDR1 is SGHVS and CDR2 is FNYEAQ in the germline V gene. V was pared by 3 bases and J by 8 bases, with 8 bases between. CDR3 loop: CASSFGAHEQFF. CDR3 nucleotide sequence: TGTGCCAGCAGCTTTGGTGCGCATGAGCAGTTCTTC.

The chain uses TRBV7-8 and TRBJ2-5; perhaps TRBD2 as D (6 bases). Germline CDR1 is SGHVS and CDR2 is FQNEAQ. This CDR3 spans 14 amino acids. V shed 5 bases and J shed 7 bases, with 17 bases lying between them. The CDR3 DNA follows: TGTGCCAGCAGCCCCTCTAGCGCGGTAGGGACCCAGTACTTC. Translation: CASSPSSAVGTQYF. The complete variable domain, with remaining parts taken from reference TRBV7-8 and TRBJ2-5, reads GAGVSQSPRYKVAKRGQDVALRCDPISGHVSLFWYQQALGQGPEFLTYFQNEAQLDKSGLPSDRFFAERPEGSVSTLKIQRTQQEDSAVYLCASSPSSAVGTQYFGPGTRLLVL.

In its sample, this clone was seen once. V is TRBV27 and J is TRBJ1-3; 7 bases line up with TRBD1. Trimming took 3 bases from V and 0 from J; bases not matched to a gene: 8. This CDR3 comprises 17 residues. Per germline, CDR1 MNHEY and CDR2 SMNVEV (reference sequence). CDR3: CASSLAGGLSSGNTIYF. The CDR3 DNA sequence: TGTGCCAGCAGTTTGGCAGGGGGATTATCCTCTGGAAACACCATATATTTT.

This chain links TRBV7-6 with TRBJ2-6, with D possibly being TRBD2 (5 bases). V was shortened by 0 bases and J by 2 bases, with 8 bases between the two germline ends. Germline CDR1 reads SGHVS; CDR2 reads FNYEAQ. This CDR3 spans 16 amino acids. CDR3 coding DNA: TGTGCCAGCAGCTTAGCCGCGAGGGCTGGGGCCAACGTCCTGACTTTC. It is translated as CASSLAARAGANVLTF.

The V call is TRBV6-5, the J call TRBJ1-2; D ambiguous. Trimming removed 5 bases at V and 6 bases at J, with 16 bases between. The CDR3 runs 14 residues. CDR1 and CDR2 (germline): MNHEY, SVGAGI. CDR3 DNA: TGTGCCAGCAGTCCCTGGAAGAAGCGGGATGGCTACACCTTC. Translating it yields CASSPWKKRDGYTF.

The chain couples TRBV28 to TRBJ2-7; D is uncertain. Germline V gene lookup returns CDR1 MDHEN and CDR2 SYDVKM. This CDR3 has 14 amino acids. V was pared by 6 bases and J by 2 bases, with 14 bases between. The CDR3 protein is CASSLIGGTYEQYF. The CDR3 DNA sequence: TGTGCCAGCAGCCTAATTGGCGGAACCTACGAGCAGTACTTC.

This clone was observed a single time. The chain joins TRBV30 to TRBJ1-4; 7 bases match TRBD1. CDR3 length: 15 residues. Germline CDR1 GTSNPN, CDR2 SVGIG (reference sequence). The V gene end was trimmed by 3 bases and the J gene end by 8 bases; junction bases not matched to a gene: 12. CDR3 coding DNA: TGTGCCTGGAGCATGTTCGTCCAGGGGGAGGAAAAACTGTTTTTT. This gives the protein CAWSMFVQGEEKLFF.

This chain uses TRBV7-3 with TRBJ2-7, with 7 positions matching TRBD2. With 2 bases clipped from V and 4 bases from J, the junction kept 8 bases outside the gene matches. The CDR3 consists of 15 residues. Germline assignment: CDR1 SGHTA and CDR2 FQGTGA. The CDR3 reads CASSLLPGLQYEQYF. CDR3 nucleotides: TGTGCCAGCAGCTTACTCCCGGGACTACAATACGAGCAGTACTTC.

This sequence joins TRBV2 and TRBJ1-5; TRBD1 might be the D (5 bases). V was clipped by 11 bases and J by 4 bases, with 21 bases between them. CDR3 size: 15 residues. In germline, CDR1 is SNHLY, CDR2 FYNNEI. The CDR3 DNA reads TGTGCCGCCAAACCAGGATCAGGGTCAAATCAGCCCCAGCATTTT. It encodes CAAKPGSGSNQPQHF.

V and J are TRBV15 and TRBJ2-5; D possibly corresponds to TRBD1 (5 bases). Trimming stripped 0 bases from V and 5 bases from J, with 13 bases between. The germline CDR1 and CDR2 sequences are LNHNV and YYDKDF (reference sequence). The CDR3 runs 15 residues. The CDR3: CATSRDYQGEETQYF. Written as DNA, the CDR3 is TGTGCCACCAGCAGAGATTATCAGGGTGAGGAGACCCAGTACTTC.

The chain joins TRBV28 to TRBJ2-7; D unresolved. Germline values: CDR1 MDHEN, CDR2 SYDVKM. The CDR3 extends over 14 amino acids. V shed 1 base and J shed 3 bases, with 10 bases lying between them. Here the CDR3 DNA reads TGTGCCAGCAGTTTATCTAGTTTAGGCTACGAGCAGTACTTC. It specifies CASSLSSLGYEQYF.

The rearrangement joins TRBV28 to TRBJ2-1; the match to TRBD2 covers 8 bases. From germline, CDR1 is MDHEN and CDR2 SYDVKM. Trimming took 7 bases from V and 8 from J; bases not matched to a gene: 7. This CDR3 contains 13 residues. The CDR3 sequence is CASIPGGGYEQFF. The CDR3 DNA is TGTGCCAGCATCCCGGGGGGGGGCTATGAGCAGTTCTTC.

V and J are TRBV14 and TRBJ2-7; no clear D gene. Deletions cut 4 bases from V and 3 bases from J, with 10 bases between. Germline V CDR1 and CDR2: SGHDN, FVKESK. The CDR3 totals 13 residues. As DNA, the CDR3 is TGTGCCAGCAGCCGAGGCACCCTCTACGAGCAGTACTTC. Its protein product is CASSRGTLYEQYF.

With respect to this clone: Other DNA sequences in the same sample also yield this CDR3. The V and J genes are TRBV5-4 and TRBJ2-1; unclear D gene. The CDR3 runs to 15 residues. Per the germline V gene, CDR1 is SGHNT and CDR2 is YYREEE (reference sequence). Deletions cut 0 bases from V and 0 bases from J, with 7 bases between. The CDR3 here is CASSLGGSSYNEQFF. CDR3 bases: TGTGCCAGCAGCTTGGGAGGTAGCTCCTACAATGAGCAGTTCTTC.

V is TRBV28 and J is TRBJ1-2, with TRBD1 matching 7 bases. Trimming cost V 7 bases and J 4 bases; bases outside gene matches: 9. The CDR3 covers 14 residues. Germline lookup yields CDR1 MDHEN and CDR2 SYDVKM. CDR3 bases: TGTGCCAGCACCTGGACCCGGGACAGCTATGGCTACACCTTC. Translation: CASTWTRDSYGYTF.